Listed below are T cell receptor beta chains from one sample, sequenced in a study of T cells in Graves' hyperthyroidism and ophthalmopathy. MiXCR, applied by TCRdb to the multiplex PCR reads, yields one record per CDR3 protein. The sample holds some 700,000 distinct CDR3 sequences; roughly a sixth are singletons and the top ten take roughly 16%. Material: blood. These receptors originate from a man aged 45 to 65 with Graves' hyperthyroidism. The conserved cysteine and the conserved F or W are not part of the CDR3 here. Each record gives: V gene, J gene, clone size, CDR3 protein. The size entry is marked missing in some rows and otherwise reads once, few, many or a size class.

TRBV20-1	TRBJ2-3	few	SAGTSGGDTQY
TRBV15	TRBJ2-7	many	ATSRGGQGEGEQY
TRBV2	TRBJ1-1	many	ASTSSGALNTEAF
TRBV6-1	TRBJ1-2	few	ASSTVAGYGYT
TRBV28	TRBJ1-1	few	ASSEAILTTEAF
TRBV5-1	TRBJ1-5	-	ASSPGEGYQPQH
TRBV27	TRBJ2-5	many	ASSLSNGETQY
TRBV5-1	TRBJ2-5	-	ASSLGTGLSETQY
TRBV20-1	TRBJ1-6	many	SARPGQGDSPLH
TRBV7-9	TRBJ2-7	-	ASSLDAEQY
TRBV3-1	TRBJ2-1	many	ASSNPTSSAGNEQF
TRBV30	TRBJ2-2	many	AGAALGANTGELF
TRBV2	TRBJ1-5	many	ASSGQGQPNQPQH
TRBV7-2	TRBJ1-4	many	ASSSDRGRNEKLF
TRBV5-1	TRBJ2-5	-	ASSVGTGTQETQY
TRBV28	TRBJ2-3	few	ASSLNRVVTDTQY
TRBV7-9	TRBJ1-1	few	ASSHRAGRAVTEAF
TRBV28	TRBJ2-7	-	ASSLTRGEQY
TRBV7-2	TRBJ2-7	many	ASTDHPYDEQY
TRBV6-1	TRBJ1-1	few	ASSPSWGVGTEAF
TRBV27	TRBJ1-3	-	ASSRTGWSGNTIY
TRBV7-9	TRBJ2-7	many	ASSLSDTYSYEQY
TRBV6-1	TRBJ2-7	many	ASSLAGVRYEQY
TRBV6-5	TRBJ2-7	-	ASSYSDRGLYEQY
TRBV28	TRBJ2-1	many	ASSLGPTPYNEQF
TRBV2	TRBJ2-1	many	AGGQGAIVGSYNEQF
TRBV10-1	TRBJ2-7	-	ASSDSGTGTYEQY